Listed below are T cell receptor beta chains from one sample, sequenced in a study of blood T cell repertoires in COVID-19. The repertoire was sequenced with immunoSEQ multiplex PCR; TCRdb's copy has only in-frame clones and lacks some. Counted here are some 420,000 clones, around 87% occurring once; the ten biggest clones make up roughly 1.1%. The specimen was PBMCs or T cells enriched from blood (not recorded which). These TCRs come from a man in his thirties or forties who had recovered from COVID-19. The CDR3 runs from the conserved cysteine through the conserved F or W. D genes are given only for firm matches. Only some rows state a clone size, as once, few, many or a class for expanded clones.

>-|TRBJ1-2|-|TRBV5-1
TGCGCCAGCAGCTTGGCCAGGAATGGCTACACCTTC
CASSLARNGYTF
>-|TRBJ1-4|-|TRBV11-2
TGTGCCAGCAGCTTAGCCCCCCCCTGGGGCGAAAAACTGTTTTTT
CASSLAPPWGEKLFF
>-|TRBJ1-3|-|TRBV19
TGTGCCAGTAGTACCCAGTACTCTGGAAACACCATATATTTT
CASSTQYSGNTIYF
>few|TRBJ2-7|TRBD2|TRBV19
TGTGCCAGTAGACAGGTCGCGGGAGATCACGAGCAGTACTTC
CASRQVAGDHEQYF
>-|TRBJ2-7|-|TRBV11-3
TGTGCCAGCAGCTTAGCGTTCGCCTACGAGCAGTACTTC
CASSLAFAYEQYF
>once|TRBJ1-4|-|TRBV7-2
TGTGCCAGCAGCTTATCAGGGGCTAGTGAAAAACTGTTTTTT
CASSLSGASEKLFF
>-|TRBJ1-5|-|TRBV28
TGTGCCAGCAAGGGAGGGCTTTCGAATCAGCCCCAGCATTTT
CASKGGLSNQPQHF
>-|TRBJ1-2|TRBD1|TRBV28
TGTGCCAGCAACTCCTGGGGTGGGACAGGGGCCGGCTACACCTTC
CASNSWGGTGAGYTF
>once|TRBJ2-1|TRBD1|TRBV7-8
TGTGCCAGCAGCTATTCCGGGACAGACCCTTTTGAGCAGTTCTTC
CASSYSGTDPFEQFF
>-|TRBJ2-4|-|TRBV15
TGTGCCACCAGCATGGATGCGGGGGCCAAAAACATTCAGTACTTC
CATSMDAGAKNIQYF
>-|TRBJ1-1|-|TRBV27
TGTGCCAGCAGGGCGGGGGACCAAGGTCCTGAAGCTTTCTTT
CASRAGDQGPEAFF
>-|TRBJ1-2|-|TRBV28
TGTGCCAGCAGTTTTGTAGCTCCTCCTCCGGACATAGGTGGCTACACCTTC
CASSFVAPPPDIGGYTF